What follows describes a single T cell receptor beta chain. CDR1 is MNHEY, CDR2 SVGEGT, per germline. The CDR3 loop spans 14 amino acids. V was cut by 2 bases and J by 3 bases, with 10 bases left in between. This specimen comes from a study of blood T cell repertoires in COVID-19. Study-level information: The samples span acute and convalescent COVID-19 from the United States, Italy and Spain. Sample material is recorded as cDNA or gDNA derived from T cells, B-cell-depleted T cells, or PBMCs.

Per the study methods: Estimation of nucleated cell counts was performed using reference gene primer amplification. Using immunoSEQ multiplex PCR, the repertoire was profiled, and TCRdb retains in-frame clones only, with some absent. Clone size and V and J calls were adopted from that table, with D and trimming inferred from the DNA. The repertoire holds approximately 52,000 clones, with around 86% as singletons. The TCR comes from a man in his 70s with acute or convalescent COVID-19. The V and J genes are TRBV6-2 or TRBV6-3 and TRBJ2-5, with D tentatively TRBD1 (6 bases). Sequenced input: peripheral blood. The CDR3 DNA reads as TGTGCCAGCAGTTACAGGCAGGGGAAAGAGACCCAGTACTTC. Encoded protein: CASSYRQGKETQYF.